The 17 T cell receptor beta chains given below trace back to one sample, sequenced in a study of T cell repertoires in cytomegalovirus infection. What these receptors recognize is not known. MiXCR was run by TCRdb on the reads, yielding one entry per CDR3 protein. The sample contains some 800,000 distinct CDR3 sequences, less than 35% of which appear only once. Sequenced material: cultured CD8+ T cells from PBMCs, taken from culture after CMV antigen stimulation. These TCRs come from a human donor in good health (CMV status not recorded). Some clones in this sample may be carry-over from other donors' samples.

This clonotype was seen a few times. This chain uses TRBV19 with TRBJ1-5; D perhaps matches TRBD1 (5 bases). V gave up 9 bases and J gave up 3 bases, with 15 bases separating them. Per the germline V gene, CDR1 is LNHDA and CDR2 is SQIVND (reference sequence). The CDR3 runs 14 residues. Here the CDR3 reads CASGAPVPNQPQHF. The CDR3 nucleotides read TGTGCCAGCGGGGCCCCGGTACCCAATCAGCCCCAGCATTTT.

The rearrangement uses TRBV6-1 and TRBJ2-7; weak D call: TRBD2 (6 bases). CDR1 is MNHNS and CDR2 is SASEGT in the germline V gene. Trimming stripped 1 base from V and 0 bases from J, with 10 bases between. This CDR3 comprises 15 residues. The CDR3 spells CASSEGSGDSYEQYV. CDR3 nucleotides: TGTGCCAGCAGTGAAGGGTCGGGAGACTCCTACGAGCAGTACGTC.

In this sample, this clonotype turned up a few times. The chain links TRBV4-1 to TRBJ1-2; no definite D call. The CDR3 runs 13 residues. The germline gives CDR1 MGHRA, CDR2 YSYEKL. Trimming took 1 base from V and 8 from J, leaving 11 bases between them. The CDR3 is CASSQGVVEGYTF. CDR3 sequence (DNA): TGCGCCAGCAGCCAAGGAGTGGTTGAGGGCTACACCTTC.

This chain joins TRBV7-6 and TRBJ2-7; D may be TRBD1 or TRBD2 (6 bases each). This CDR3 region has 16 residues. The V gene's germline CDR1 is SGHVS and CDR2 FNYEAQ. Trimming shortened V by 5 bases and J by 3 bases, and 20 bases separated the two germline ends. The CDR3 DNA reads TGTGCCAGCAGCCCCAGAGAACCGGGGGCCAACTACGAGCAGTACTTC. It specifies CASSPREPGANYEQYF.

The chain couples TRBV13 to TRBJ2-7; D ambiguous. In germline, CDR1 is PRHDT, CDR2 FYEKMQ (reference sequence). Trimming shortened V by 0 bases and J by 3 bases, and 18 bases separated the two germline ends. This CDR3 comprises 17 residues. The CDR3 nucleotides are TGTGCCAGCAGCTTAGGCTTACCGGGCCCTGACTTCTACGAGCAGTACTTC. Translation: CASSLGLPGPDFYEQYF.

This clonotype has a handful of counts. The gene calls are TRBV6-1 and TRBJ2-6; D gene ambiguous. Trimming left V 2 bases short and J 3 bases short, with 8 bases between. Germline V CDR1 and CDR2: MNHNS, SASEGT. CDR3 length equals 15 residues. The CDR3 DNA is TGTGCCAGCAGTGAAAAAAGGGTTGGGGCCAACGTCCTGACTTTC. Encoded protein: CASSEKRVGANVLTF.

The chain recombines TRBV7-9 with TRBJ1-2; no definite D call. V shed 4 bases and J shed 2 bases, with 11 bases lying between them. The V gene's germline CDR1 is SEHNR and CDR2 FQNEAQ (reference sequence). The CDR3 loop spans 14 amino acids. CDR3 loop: CASSSLAANYGYTF. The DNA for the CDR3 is TGTGCCAGCAGCTCTTTGGCAGCAAACTATGGCTACACCTTC.

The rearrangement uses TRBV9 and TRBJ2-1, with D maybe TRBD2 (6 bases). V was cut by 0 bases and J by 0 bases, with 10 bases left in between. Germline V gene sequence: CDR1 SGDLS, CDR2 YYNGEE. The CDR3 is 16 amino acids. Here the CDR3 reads CASSVVGTDSYNEQFF. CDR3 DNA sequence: TGTGCCAGCAGCGTAGTAGGGACTGACTCCTACAATGAGCAGTTCTTC. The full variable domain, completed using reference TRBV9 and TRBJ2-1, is DSGVTQTPKHLITATGQRVTLRCSPRSGDLSVYWYQQSLDQGLQFLIQYYNGEERAKGNILERFSAQQFPDLHSELNLSSLELGDSALYFCASSVVGTDSYNEQFFGPGTRLTVL.

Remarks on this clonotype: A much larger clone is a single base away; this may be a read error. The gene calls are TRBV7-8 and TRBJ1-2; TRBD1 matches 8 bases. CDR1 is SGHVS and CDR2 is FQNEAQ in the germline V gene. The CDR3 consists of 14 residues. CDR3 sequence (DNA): TGTGCCAACAGCAAAGGACAGGGCGTCTATGGCTACACCTTC. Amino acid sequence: CANSKGQGVYGYTF.

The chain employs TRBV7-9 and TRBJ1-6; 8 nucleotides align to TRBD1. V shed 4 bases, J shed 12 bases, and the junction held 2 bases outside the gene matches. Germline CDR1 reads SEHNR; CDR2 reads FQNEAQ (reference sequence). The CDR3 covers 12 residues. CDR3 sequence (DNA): TGTGCCAGCAGCTCGGACAGGGAACCCCTCCACTTT. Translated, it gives CASSSDREPLHF.

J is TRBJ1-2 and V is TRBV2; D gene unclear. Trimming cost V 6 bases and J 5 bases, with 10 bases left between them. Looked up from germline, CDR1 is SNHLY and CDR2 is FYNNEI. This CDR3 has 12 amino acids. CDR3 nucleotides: TGTGCCAGCAGCGACCAGATTTATGGCTACACCTTC. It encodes CASSDQIYGYTF.

In nucleotides, the CDR3 is TGTGCCAGCAGCCCGGGTTCGGACAGTATCCTCTATGGCTACACCTTC. It translates to CASSPGSDSILYGYTF. The J gene is TRBJ1-2, the V gene TRBV5-6; maybe TRBD1 (6 bases). The length of the CDR3 is 16 residues. CDR1 is SGHDT, CDR2 YYEEEE, per germline. The ends were cut back, 4 bases at V and 4 bases at J, with 20 bases in the middle.

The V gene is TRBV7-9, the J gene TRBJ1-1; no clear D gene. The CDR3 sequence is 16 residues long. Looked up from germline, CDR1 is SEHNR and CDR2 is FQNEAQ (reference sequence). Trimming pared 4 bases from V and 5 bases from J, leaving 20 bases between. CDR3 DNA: TGTGCCAGCAGCTCCCCGCGGGCTGAGGGCCTGACTGAAGCTTTCTTT. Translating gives CASSSPRAEGLTEAFF.

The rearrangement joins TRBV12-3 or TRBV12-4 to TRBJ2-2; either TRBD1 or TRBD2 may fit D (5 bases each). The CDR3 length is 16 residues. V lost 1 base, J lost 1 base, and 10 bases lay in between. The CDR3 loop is CASSLGSGGNTGELFF. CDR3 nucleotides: TGTGCCAGCAGTTTAGGTTCTGGGGGGAACACCGGGGAGCTGTTTTTT.

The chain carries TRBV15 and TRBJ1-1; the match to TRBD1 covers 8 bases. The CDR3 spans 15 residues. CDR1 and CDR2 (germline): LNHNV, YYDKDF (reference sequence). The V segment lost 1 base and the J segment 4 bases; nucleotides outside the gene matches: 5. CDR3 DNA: TGTGCCACCAGCAGAGCGACAGGGGAGAGCACTGAAGCTTTCTTT. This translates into CATSRATGESTEAFF. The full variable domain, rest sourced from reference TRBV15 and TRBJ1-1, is DAMVIQNPRYQVTQFGKPVTLSCSQTLNHNVMYWYQQKSSQAPKLLFHYYDKDFNNEADTPDNFQSRRPNTSFCFLDIRSPGLGDTAMYLCATSRATGESTEAFFGQGTRLTVV.

CDR3 nucleotide sequence: TGTGCCAGCAGTTTTTTGAGGGATCAGCCCCAGCATTTT. This gives the protein CASSFLRDQPQHF. This chain links TRBV12-3 or TRBV12-4 with TRBJ1-5; D ambiguous. This CDR3 has 13 residues. The V end lost 3 bases, the J end lost 5 bases, and 8 bases lay between the germline ends.

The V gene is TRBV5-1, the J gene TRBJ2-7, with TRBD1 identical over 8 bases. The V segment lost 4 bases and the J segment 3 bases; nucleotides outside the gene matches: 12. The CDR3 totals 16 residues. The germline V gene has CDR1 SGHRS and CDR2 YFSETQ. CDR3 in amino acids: CASSRWTGNPIYEQYV. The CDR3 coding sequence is TGCGCCAGCAGCCGATGGACAGGGAACCCTATCTACGAGCAGTACGTC.